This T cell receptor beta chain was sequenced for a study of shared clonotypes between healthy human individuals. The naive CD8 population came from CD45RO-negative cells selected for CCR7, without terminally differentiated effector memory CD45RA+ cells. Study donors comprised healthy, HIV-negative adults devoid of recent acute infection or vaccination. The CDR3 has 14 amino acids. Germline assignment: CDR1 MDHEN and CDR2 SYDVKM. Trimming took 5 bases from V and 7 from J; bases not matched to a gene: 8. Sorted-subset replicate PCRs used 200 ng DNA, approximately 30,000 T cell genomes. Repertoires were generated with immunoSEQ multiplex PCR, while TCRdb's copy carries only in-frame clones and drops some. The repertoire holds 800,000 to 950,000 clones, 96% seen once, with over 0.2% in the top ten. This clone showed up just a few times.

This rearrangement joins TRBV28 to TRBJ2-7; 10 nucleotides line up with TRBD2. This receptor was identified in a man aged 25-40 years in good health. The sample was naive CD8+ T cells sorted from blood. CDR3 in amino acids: CASSPPGLAREQYF. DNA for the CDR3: TGTGCCAGCAGTCCCCCGGGACTAGCGAGGGAGCAGTACTTC.